These 10 T cell receptor beta chains came from one sample sequenced in a study of blood T cell repertoires in COVID-19. Method: immunoSEQ multiplex PCR; TCRdb's copy keeps in-frame clones and lacks some. The repertoire has about 80,000 clones, roughly 82% of them found once; the top ten carry about 12%. Specimen: peripheral blood. The receptors were sampled from a man older than 75 with acute or convalescent COVID-19.

The rearrangement links TRBV5-1 to TRBJ2-7, with a weak D call TRBD2 (5 bases). V lost 2 bases to trimming and J lost 6 bases, with 12 bases between them. Germline V gene lookup returns CDR1 SGHRS and CDR2 YFSETQ. This CDR3 contains 13 residues. The CDR3 DNA reads TGCGCCAGCAGCTTCACGGGGTCGCGCGAGCAGTACTTC. This encodes CASSFTGSREQYF.

The gene calls are TRBV7-2 and TRBJ2-3; possible D gene TRBD1, 6 bases. Looked up from germline, CDR1 is SGHTA and CDR2 is FQGNSA. V was pared by 3 bases and J by 0 bases, with 10 bases between. The length of the CDR3 is 15 residues. The CDR3 here is CASSFRQASTDTQYF. The CDR3 nucleotides are TGTGCCAGCAGCTTTCGACAGGCTAGCACAGATACGCAGTATTTT.

The CDR3: CASSPAGSSQPQHF. CDR3 DNA sequence: TGCGCCAGCAGCCCTGCAGGGTCAAGCCAGCCCCAGCATTTT. V usage is TRBV4-1 and J usage is TRBJ1-5, with D perhaps matching TRBD1 (5 bases). The CDR3 is 14 amino acids. The V and J ends lost 4 bases and 7 bases respectively, with 14 bases between them. Germline V gene data show CDR1 as MGHRA and CDR2 as YSYEKL.

The chain uses TRBV6-1 and TRBJ1-5; weak D call: TRBD1 (5 bases). V lost 3 bases and J lost 3, with 6 bases in between. Per germline, CDR1 MNHNS and CDR2 SASEGT. This CDR3 region has 13 residues. The CDR3 sequence: CASSETDNQPQHF. In DNA, the CDR3 is TGTGCCAGCAGTGAGACAGACAATCAGCCCCAGCATTTT.

The gene calls are TRBV13 and TRBJ1-2, with 10 bases fitting TRBD1. The ends lost 2 bases at V and 5 bases at J; junction bases unmatched: 2. CDR1 and CDR2 (germline): PRHDT, FYEKMQ (reference sequence). CDR3 length equals 14 residues. This CDR3 is CASSLPGQGYGYTF. As DNA, the CDR3 is TGTGCCAGCAGCTTACCGGGACAGGGGTATGGCTACACCTTC.

This chain connects TRBV19 to TRBJ1-5, with a weak D call TRBD1 (6 bases). Germline loops: CDR1 LNHDA, CDR2 SQIVND (reference sequence). The germline V and J ends were trimmed by 5 bases and 4 bases, with 12 bases remaining between them. CDR3 length: 14 residues. The CDR3 is CASSVQGPNQPQHF. As DNA, the CDR3 is TGTGCCAGTAGTGTACAGGGCCCGAATCAGCCCCAGCATTTT.

The chain is built from TRBV28 and TRBJ1-2; 8 positions match TRBD1. CDR1 MDHEN and CDR2 SYDVKM come from the germline V gene. J gave up 8 bases and V 6 bases, and 5 bases lay outside the gene matches. This CDR3 has 12 residues. The CDR3 spells CASRRQGWGYTF. The CDR3 DNA reads TGTGCCAGCAGACGACAGGGGTGGGGCTACACCTTC.

This clone was detected only a few times. The rearrangement links TRBV7-8 to TRBJ1-5; the match to TRBD1 covers 7 bases. J lost 3 bases, V lost 1 base, and 3 bases had no gene match. The germline V gene encodes CDR1 SGHVS and CDR2 FQNEAQ. The CDR3 covers 15 residues. CDR3 DNA sequence: TGTGCCAGCAGCTTAGGAGGGACAGTCAATCAGCCCCAGCATTTT. Its protein product is CASSLGGTVNQPQHF.

The chain employs TRBV6-1 and TRBJ1-2; D remains unclear. Germline V gene data show CDR1 as MNHNS and CDR2 as SASEGT. Trimming stripped 3 bases from V and 4 bases from J, with 6 bases between. The CDR3 length is 12 residues. CDR3 region: CASSEALYGYTF. The CDR3 DNA follows: TGTGCCAGCAGTGAGGCCCTCTATGGCTACACCTTC.

This sequence joins TRBV19 and TRBJ1-5, with TRBD1 matching 11 bases. The CDR3 runs to 15 residues. The germline V gene has CDR1 LNHDA and CDR2 SQIVND (reference sequence). The ends lost 8 bases at V and 5 bases at J; junction bases unmatched: 8. This CDR3 reads CASSRTGGSYQPQHF. Written as DNA, the CDR3 is TGTGCCAGTTCTAGGACAGGGGGCTCGTATCAGCCCCAGCATTTT.